Following are 24 T cell receptor beta chains from one sample sequenced in a study of blood T cell repertoires in COVID-19. Sequencing used immunoSEQ multiplex PCR; TCRdb keeps in-frame clones, though not all of them. Of approximately 210,000 clones listed, about 88% are singletons. Specimen: peripheral blood. Every receptor here comes from a man aged 35 to 55 with active or convalescent COVID-19.

This chain connects TRBV11-2 to TRBJ2-7; D is unclear. V dropped 3 bases and J dropped 3 bases, with 21 bases sitting between them. Germline-derived CDR1 and CDR2 are SGHAT and FQNNGV. This CDR3 spans 17 amino acids. In DNA form, the CDR3 reads TGTGCCAGCAGCTTCCTTATAGGTAGCAGTCGGGTCTACGAGCAGTACTTC. As protein: CASSFLIGSSRVYEQYF.

This chain connects TRBV5-5 to TRBJ1-5; D possibly corresponds to TRBD1 (5 bases). Per the germline V gene, CDR1 is SGHKS and CDR2 is YYEKEE (reference sequence). The CDR3 contains 16 residues. Trimming left V 0 bases short and J 3 bases short, with 13 bases between. CDR3 residues: CASSLALRQSNQPQHF. As DNA, the CDR3 is TGTGCCAGCAGCTTGGCGCTTCGACAGTCCAATCAGCCCCAGCATTTT.

The V gene is TRBV4-2, the J gene TRBJ2-7; maybe TRBD2 (5 bases). In germline, CDR1 is LGHNA, CDR2 YNFKEQ. CDR3 length equals 13 residues. Trimming cost V 4 bases and J 4 bases, with 11 bases left between them. DNA of the CDR3: TGTGCCAGCAGCCCCAGAACGGGGTACGAGCAGTACTTC. It specifies CASSPRTGYEQYF.

V usage is TRBV6-5 and J usage is TRBJ1-2; TRBD1 is a possible D gene (5 bases). The CDR3 is made up of 12 amino acids. Germline V CDR1 and CDR2: MNHEY, SVGAGI. V was cut by 6 bases and J by 10 bases, with 15 bases left in between. This chain's CDR3 is CASRALGLIYTF. The CDR3 nucleotides read TGTGCCAGCAGGGCCCTGGGACTAATCTACACCTTC.

The V gene is TRBV7-3, the J gene TRBJ2-7; D is undetermined. V was cut by 3 bases and J by 4 bases, with 10 bases left in between. CDR1 is SGHTA and CDR2 is FQGTGA in the germline V gene. This CDR3 is 13 amino acids long. DNA for the CDR3: TGTGCCAGCAGCTTCCTTCCGGGTTACGAGCAGTACTTC. Translating gives CASSFLPGYEQYF.

A note on this clone: Other DNA sequences in this sample translate to the same CDR3. V is TRBV7-3 and J is TRBJ2-5; 7 positions match TRBD2. CDR3 length: 13 amino acids. The germline gives CDR1 SGHTA, CDR2 FQGTGA. V shed 1 base, J shed 4 bases, and the junction held 0 bases outside the gene matches. CDR3 nucleotides: TGTGCCAGCAGCTTAAGGGAGGGAGAGACCCAGTACTTC. Protein product: CASSLREGETQYF. Full variable domain (remainder filled in from reference TRBV7-3 and TRBJ2-5): GAGVSQTPSNKVTEKGKYVELRCDPISGHTALYWYRQSLGQGPEFLIYFQGTGAADDSGLPNDRFFAVRPEGSVSTLKIQRTERGDSAVYLCASSLREGETQYFGPGTRLLVL.

The chain uses TRBV5-6 and TRBJ1-1; D gene ambiguous. The germline V gene has CDR1 SGHDT and CDR2 YYEEEE. Trimming took 3 bases from V and 7 from J, leaving 7 bases between them. There are 11 residues in the CDR3. Here the CDR3 reads CASSSVLEAFF. The DNA for the CDR3 is TGTGCCAGCAGCTCCGTCCTTGAAGCTTTCTTT.

The rearrangement links TRBV7-8 to TRBJ1-1; a possible D gene is TRBD1 (6 bases). The germline gives CDR1 SGHVS, CDR2 FQNEAQ. Trimming cost V 4 bases and J 8 bases, with 17 bases left between them. The CDR3 is 14 amino acids. CDR3 loop: CASSSTTQGREAFF. The CDR3 nucleotides read TGTGCCAGCAGCTCTACCACACAGGGAAGGGAAGCTTTCTTT.

This clone was seen more than once but under ten times. V is TRBV11-3 and J is TRBJ1-1; 11 bases fit TRBD1. The germline V gene encodes CDR1 SGHNT and CDR2 YENEEA. J lost 5 bases, V lost 6 bases, and 5 bases had no gene match. The length of the CDR3 is 14 residues. CDR3 residues: CASSPGTGGTEAFF. The CDR3 nucleotides are TGTGCCAGCAGTCCCGGGACAGGGGGAACTGAAGCTTTCTTT. The complete variable domain, with remaining parts taken from reference TRBV11-3 and TRBJ1-1, reads EAGVVQSPRYKIIEKKQPVAFWCNPISGHNTLYWYLQNLGQGPELLIRYENEEAVDDSQLPKDRFSAERLKGVDSTLKIQPAELGDSAVYLCASSPGTGGTEAFFGQGTRLTVV.

The V gene is TRBV28, the J gene TRBJ1-5; 8 nucleotides align to TRBD1. The CDR3 runs 14 residues. From germline, CDR1 is MDHEN and CDR2 SYDVKM. Germline trimming cut 4 bases from V and 5 bases from J; bases unmatched to any gene: 4. CDR3 in DNA: TGTGCCAGCAGTTATATACAGGGGGATCAGCCCCAGCATTTT. Translation: CASSYIQGDQPQHF. Using reference TRBV28 and TRBJ1-5 for the parts outside the CDR3, the full variable domain is DVKVTQSSRYLVKRTGEKVFLECVQDMDHENMFWYRQDPGLGLRLIYFSYDVKMKEKGDIPEGYSVSREKKERFSLILESASTNQTSMYLCASSYIQGDQPQHFGDGTRLSIL.

The V gene is TRBV5-6, the J gene TRBJ1-2, with a possible D match to TRBD1 (5 bases). Germline CDR1 and CDR2: SGHDT and YYEEEE. Trimming removed 2 bases from V and 4 bases from J, with 12 bases in between. The CDR3 length is 14 residues. The CDR3 protein is CASSFWTRIYGYTF. Written as DNA, the CDR3 is TGTGCCAGCAGCTTCTGGACAAGAATCTATGGCTACACCTTC.

The rearrangement links TRBV27 to TRBJ2-7, with 7 bases identical to TRBD2. V dropped 3 bases and J dropped 7; count of bases not matched to a gene: 9. This CDR3 spans 14 amino acids. The germline gives CDR1 MNHEY, CDR2 SMNVEV (reference sequence). The chain's CDR3 is CASSFGGGLVEQYF. As DNA, the CDR3 is TGTGCCAGCAGTTTTGGGGGAGGGCTGGTTGAGCAGTACTTC.

This chain joins TRBV19 and TRBJ2-5; weak D call: TRBD1 (5 bases). Germline V gene data show CDR1 as LNHDA and CDR2 as SQIVND (reference sequence). Trimming stripped 3 bases from V and 2 bases from J, with 10 bases between. The CDR3 contains 14 residues. CDR3 DNA: TGTGCCAGTAGTATTCGACAGCTACAAGAGACCCAGTACTTC. Encoded protein: CASSIRQLQETQYF.

The CDR3 bases are TGTGCCACCAGCAGGGCAGGGATAGACTACGAGCAGTACTTC. Protein: CATSRAGIDYEQYF. The chain has TRBV15 and TRBJ2-7; D perhaps matches TRBD1 (5 bases). CDR1 is LNHNV, CDR2 YYDKDF, per germline (reference sequence). The CDR3 has 14 residues. The ends were cut back, 3 bases at V and 3 bases at J, with 12 bases in the middle.

The chain links TRBV7-6 to TRBJ2-5, with TRBD2 matching over 10 bases. The V gene end was trimmed by 2 bases and the J gene end by 3 bases; junction bases not matched to a gene: 6. The V gene's germline CDR1 is SGHVS and CDR2 FNYEAQ. The CDR3 sequence is 16 residues long. The CDR3 DNA is TGTGCCAGCAGCTTATTCCCGCTAGCGGGAGAAGAGACCCAGTACTTC. Translated: CASSLFPLAGEETQYF.

The gene calls are TRBV7-2 and TRBJ2-2; 9 bases are shared with TRBD1. The CDR3 runs 14 residues. J gave up 9 bases and V 5 bases, and 7 bases lay outside the gene matches. Germline CDR1 is SGHTA and CDR2 is FQGNSA. Here the CDR3 DNA reads TGTGCCAGCAGCACCCGGACAGGGGACAGGGAGCTGTTTTTT. Residues: CASSTRTGDRELFF.

The J gene is TRBJ1-1, the V gene TRBV6-1; possible D gene TRBD1, 5 bases. Per the germline V gene, CDR1 is MNHNS and CDR2 is SASEGT. This CDR3 contains 15 residues. The V and J ends lost 2 bases and 0 bases respectively, with 10 bases between them. CDR3 residues: CASSEKGPMNTEAFF. In DNA form, the CDR3 reads TGTGCCAGCAGTGAAAAGGGGCCCATGAACACTGAAGCTTTCTTT.

This chain joins TRBV5-3 and TRBJ1-2; D perhaps matches TRBD1 (6 bases). TRBV5-3 carries the ORF label, with uncertain function. The V end lost 4 bases, the J end lost 5 bases, and 27 bases lay between the germline ends. This CDR3 is 18 amino acids long. The CDR3 DNA is TGTGCCAGAAGCGGGGGCCCGGGACCGACCAGGGAAGGGTATGGCTACACCTTC. This codes for CARSGGPGPTREGYGYTF.

This clone occurred a few times. This chain uses TRBV28 with TRBJ1-2, with 9 bases that match TRBD1. Germline V lookup: CDR1 MDHEN, CDR2 SYDVKM. This CDR3 has 16 amino acids. Unmatched junction bases numbered 10, after V lost 7 bases and J lost 1 base. The CDR3: CASITYRGLGNYGYTF. CDR3 nucleotides: TGTGCCAGCATCACCTACAGGGGGCTTGGTAACTATGGCTACACCTTC.

The chain combines TRBV28 with TRBJ2-5; tentative D call: TRBD2 (5 bases). V was pared by 7 bases and J by 1 base, with 13 bases between. The germline CDR1 and CDR2 sequences are MDHEN and SYDVKM. This CDR3 region has 14 residues. The CDR3 sequence is CASNTRAGQETQYF. The DNA for the CDR3 is TGTGCCAGCAACACGAGGGCAGGCCAAGAGACCCAGTACTTC.

The chain employs TRBV3-1 (or the pseudogene TRBV3-2) and TRBJ2-3; D call uncertain. This CDR3 is built from 16 residues. Germline-derived CDR1 and CDR2 are LGHDT and YNNKEL (reference sequence). The germline V and J ends were trimmed by 6 bases and 0 bases, with 16 bases remaining between them. DNA for the CDR3: TGTGCCAGCAGACGTAATTTCGGAGTAAGCACAGATACGCAGTATTTT. Encoded protein: CASRRNFGVSTDTQYF.

This sequence joins TRBV28 and TRBJ1-2, with TRBD1 matching over 10 bases. The germline V gene has CDR1 MDHEN and CDR2 SYDVKM. The trim removed 5 bases at V and 2 bases at J, leaving 5 bases unmatched. The CDR3 is made up of 15 amino acids. CDR3 bases: TGTGCCAGCAGTCCGACAGGGGGCCTGAACTATGGCTACACCTTC. This gives the protein CASSPTGGLNYGYTF.

This clone showed up just a few times. V and J are TRBV7-9 and TRBJ1-4; D is perhaps TRBD1 (6 bases). V lost 6 bases and J lost 3, with 26 bases in between. This CDR3 spans 19 amino acids. Germline assignment: CDR1 SEHNR and CDR2 FQNEAQ (reference sequence). CDR3 in amino acids: CASSLPGHQISASNEKLFF. The CDR3 DNA sequence: TGTGCCAGCAGTCTTCCGGGACACCAGATATCGGCATCTAATGAAAAACTGTTTTTT.

This sequence joins TRBV11-2 and TRBJ2-3; D is uncertain. Germline CDR1 and CDR2: SGHAT and FQNNGV. Trimming cost V 4 bases and J 6 bases, with 14 bases left between them. The CDR3 extends over 14 amino acids. CDR3 in DNA: TGTGCCAGCAGCTCCCAGGTCACATCGGATACGCAGTATTTT. Its translation is CASSSQVTSDTQYF.